These T cell receptor beta chains were read from a single sample in a study of blood T cell repertoires in COVID-19. The assay was immunoSEQ multiplex PCR, and TCRdb's table has in-frame clones only and misses some. This sample has 200,000 to 300,000 clones, with less than 90% found just once. Sequencing was carried out using peripheral blood. Source of these receptors: a man in his sixties with acute or convalescent COVID-19. CDR3s include the opening cysteine and the closing phenylalanine or tryptophan. Each record gives: CDR3 protein, CDR3 DNA, J gene, V gene, D gene, clone size. The D gene is left open where the match is weak. Only some rows state a clone size, as once, few, many or a class for expanded clones.

CASSEAPGLAGGNEQYF	TGTGCCAGCAGTGAAGCTCCGGGACTAGCGGGGGGAAACGAGCAGTACTTC	TRBJ2-7	TRBV6-1	TRBD2	.
CSVPGLGQETQYF	TGCAGCGTACCGGGACTAGGCCAAGAGACCCAGTACTTC	TRBJ2-5	TRBV29-1	TRBD2	.
CAWSVLGGGAYNEQFF	TGTGCCTGGAGTGTACTTGGCGGGGGGGCCTACAATGAGCAGTTCTTC	TRBJ2-1	TRBV30	TRBD2	.
CASSLTRGGGYTF	TGTGCCAGCAGCTTGACGCGGGGGGGTGGCTACACCTTC	TRBJ1-2	TRBV7-2	.	.
CASSPAGGVSYEQYF	TGTGCCAGCAGCCCGGCAGGGGGCGTCTCCTACGAGCAGTACTTC	TRBJ2-7	TRBV7-2	TRBD1	few
CASSVQGSTDTQYF	TGTGCCAGCAGTGTACAGGGGAGCACAGATACGCAGTATTTT	TRBJ2-3	TRBV2	TRBD1	.
CASSYARGRNTGELFF	TGTGCCAGCAGTTACGCCAGGGGGCGGAACACCGGGGAGCTGTTTTTT	TRBJ2-2	TRBV6-6	TRBD1	.
CASSLVWQGDTEAFF	TGTGCCAGCAGCTTGGTTTGGCAGGGGGACACTGAAGCTTTCTTT	TRBJ1-1	TRBV5-4	TRBD1	.
CASSFQGGFFLAQHF	TGTGCCAGCAGTTTCCAGGGAGGGTTTTTTTTAGCCCAGCATTTT	TRBJ1-5	TRBV27	.	few
CASSPRKGVSTDTQYF	TGTGCCAGTAGTCCCCGGAAAGGGGTTAGCACAGATACGCAGTATTTT	TRBJ2-3	TRBV19	.	.
CASSKGEGLDGYTF	TGTGCCAGCAGCAAAGGAGAGGGACTCGATGGCTACACCTTC	TRBJ1-2	TRBV21-1	.	once
CASSELLAGSYEQYF	TGTGCCAGCAGTGAGCTACTAGCGGGATCCTACGAGCAGTACTTC	TRBJ2-7	TRBV25-1	TRBD2	.
CASSRTGVNTEAFF	TGTGCCAGCAGCAGAACAGGAGTGAACACTGAAGCTTTCTTT	TRBJ1-1	TRBV6-5	.	.
CASSGGLAGGDTQYF	TGCGCCAGCAGTGGGGGACTAGCGGGGGGAGATACGCAGTATTTT	TRBJ2-3	TRBV10-1	TRBD2	.
CASSTPSRETQYF	TGTGCCAGCAGTACCCCTTCCCGGGAGACCCAGTACTTC	TRBJ2-5	TRBV28	.	few
CASRTGVRGNSPLHF	TGTGCCAGCAGGACAGGGGTGAGGGGTAATTCACCCCTCCACTTT	TRBJ1-6	TRBV28	TRBD1	.
CASSQEGLAGGFTDTQYF	TGCGCCAGCAGCCAAGAAGGACTAGCGGGGGGCTTCACAGATACGCAGTATTTT	TRBJ2-3	TRBV4-1	TRBD2	.
CASSEGSGTNSDTQYF	TGTGCCAGCAGTGAAGGGAGCGGGACGAACTCAGATACGCAGTATTTT	TRBJ2-3	TRBV2	TRBD2	few
CASSPSAGEQQETQYF	TGTGCCAGCAGTCCCTCCGCGGGGGAACAACAAGAGACCCAGTACTTC	TRBJ2-5	TRBV27	TRBD2	.
CASSLAGVGPQHF	TGTGCCAGCAGCTTAGCCGGGGTTGGGCCCCAGCATTTT	TRBJ1-5	TRBV7-2	.	once
CASSASGTRDIQYF	TGCGCCAGCAGCGCGTCCGGGACTAGGGACATTCAGTACTTC	TRBJ2-4	TRBV5-1	TRBD2	few
CAWSHATSREHYEQYF	TGTGCCTGGAGCCATGCGACTAGCAGAGAACACTACGAGCAGTACTTC	TRBJ2-7	TRBV30	TRBD2	.
CSASSGRDYNEQFF	TGCAGTGCTAGTAGCGGGAGGGACTACAATGAGCAGTTCTTC	TRBJ2-1	TRBV20-1	TRBD2	.
CAISGPGQLSGNTIYF	TGTGCCATCAGTGGTCCGGGACAGCTCTCTGGAAACACCATATATTTT	TRBJ1-3	TRBV10-3	TRBD1	.
CASSFGGQGEQFF	TGTGCCAGCAGTTTCGGGGGGCAGGGTGAGCAGTTCTTC	TRBJ2-1	TRBV12-3/TRBV12-4	.	.
CASSLITIGAYGYTF	TGTGCCAGCAGCTTGATAACAATAGGAGCCTATGGCTACACCTTC	TRBJ1-2	TRBV5-6	.	.
CAISDFGGETQYF	TGTGCCATCAGTGATTTCGGGGGAGAGACCCAGTACTTC	TRBJ2-5	TRBV10-3	.	.
CASRRQGQTYEQYF	TGTGCCAGCAGACGACAGGGACAGACCTACGAGCAGTACTTC	TRBJ2-7	TRBV27	TRBD1	.
CAISDHDRAPRQPYEQYF	TGTGCCATCAGTGATCACGACAGGGCGCCGCGCCAACCCTACGAGCAGTACTTC	TRBJ2-7	TRBV10-3	TRBD1	.
CASSWGSGGLNTQYF	TGTGCCAGCAGCTGGGGGAGCGGGGGGCTGAATACGCAGTATTTT	TRBJ2-3	TRBV5-8	TRBD2	.
CASSQDLAGGGTEAFF	TGTGCCAGCAGCCAAGATCTAGCGGGAGGGGGCACTGAAGCTTTCTTT	TRBJ1-1	TRBV4-2	.	once
CASSLSQGELVGYTF	TGCGCCAGCAGCTTATCACAGGGGGAATTAGTTGGCTACACCTTC	TRBJ1-2	TRBV5-1	TRBD1	.
CASRLAGRAGELFF	TGTGCCAGCAGGCTAGCGGGGAGGGCCGGGGAGCTGTTTTTT	TRBJ2-2	TRBV6-5	TRBD2	once
CASSVTLTGGPLGAFF	TGTGCCAGCAGCGTTACCTTGACAGGGGGTCCGCTGGGGGCTTTCTTT	TRBJ1-1	TRBV9	TRBD1	.
CASSIGQGPQYF	TGTGCCAGCAGCATCGGACAGGGGCCCCAGTATTTT	TRBJ2-3	TRBV11-3	TRBD1	.
CASSVQFQGAKAEAFF	TGCGCCAGCAGCGTCCAATTTCAGGGGGCAAAAGCTGAAGCTTTCTTT	TRBJ1-1	TRBV4-1	TRBD1	.
CAWSAGQAQPQHF	TGTGCCTGGAGTGCGGGACAGGCTCAGCCCCAGCATTTT	TRBJ1-5	TRBV30	TRBD1	.
CASSLDGSYNEQFF	TGTGCCAGCAGCTTAGACGGCTCCTACAATGAGCAGTTCTTC	TRBJ2-1	TRBV7-9	.	.
CASSLKWGPHTEAFF	TGTGCCAGCAGCTTAAAATGGGGGCCCCACACTGAAGCTTTCTTT	TRBJ1-1	TRBV7-3	.	.
CASRAIQGARSDTQYF	TGCGCCAGCAGGGCGATCCAGGGGGCGCGTTCAGATACGCAGTATTTT	TRBJ2-3	TRBV10-1	TRBD1	.
CASSPGTEMNTEAFF	TGTGCCAGCAGTCCCGGGACAGAAATGAACACTGAAGCTTTCTTT	TRBJ1-1	TRBV6-5	TRBD1	.
CASSPSPRTSGKAYEQYF	TGTGCCAGCAGTCCTAGCCCCAGGACTAGCGGGAAGGCCTACGAGCAGTACTTC	TRBJ2-7	TRBV6-6	TRBD2	.
CASKERDLSYEQYF	TGTGCCAGTAAAGAGCGGGACCTCTCCTACGAGCAGTACTTC	TRBJ2-7	TRBV6-5	TRBD2	.
CASSQVTSPSTDTQYF	TGCGCCAGCAGCCAAGTTACTAGCCCCAGCACAGATACGCAGTATTTT	TRBJ2-3	TRBV4-3	.	.
CATSPRQGIMNSPLHF	TGTGCCACCAGCCCGCGACAGGGGATTATGAATTCACCCCTCCACTTT	TRBJ1-6	TRBV15	TRBD1	.
CASSLGGTGGTYGYTF	TGCGCCAGCAGCTTGGGCGGGACAGGGGGTACCTATGGCTACACCTTC	TRBJ1-2	TRBV5-1	TRBD1	.
CASSQEGFSTDTQYF	TGTGCCAGCAGCCAAGAGGGCTTCTCCACAGATACGCAGTATTTT	TRBJ2-3	TRBV4-2	.	once
CASSGLDRAETQYF	TGTGCCAGCAGTGGACTCGACAGGGCAGAAACCCAGTACTTC	TRBJ2-5	TRBV2	TRBD1	once
CASRLDRGTEAFF	TGTGCCAGCAGATTAGACAGGGGCACTGAAGCTTTCTTT	TRBJ1-1	TRBV7-8	TRBD1	.
CASSARVKATNEKLFF	TGTGCCAGCAGCGCCCGGGTCAAGGCAACTAATGAAAAACTGTTTTTT	TRBJ1-4	TRBV3-1/TRBV3-2	.	.
CSASIPGTPDTQYF	TGCAGTGCTAGTATCCCGGGAACCCCAGATACGCAGTATTTT	TRBJ2-3	TRBV20-1	.	.
CASSLGWGGDYGYTF	TGTGCCAGCAGCTTGGGTTGGGGGGGAGACTATGGCTACACCTTC	TRBJ1-2	TRBV5-4	.	.
CASSSRLADYNEQFF	TGTGCCAGCAGCTCGAGACTAGCGGACTACAATGAGCAGTTCTTC	TRBJ2-1	TRBV4-2	TRBD2	.
CASSSAGSLNTEAFF	TGTGCCAGCAGCTCGGCGGGCAGCTTGAACACTGAAGCTTTCTTT	TRBJ1-1	TRBV5-4	.	.
CASSSRDRGVYEQYF	TGCGCCAGCAGTTCGCGGGACAGGGGTGTGTACGAGCAGTACTTC	TRBJ2-7	TRBV5-1	TRBD1	.
CASSFSSTDTQYF	TGTGCCAGCAGTTTCTCTAGCACAGATACGCAGTATTTT	TRBJ2-3	TRBV27	.	once
CASSLGTASSTDTQYF	TGTGCCAGCTCGCTCGGGACAGCTTCTAGCACAGATACGCAGTATTTT	TRBJ2-3	TRBV18	TRBD1	few
CASSAHRGTNTGELFF	TGTGCCAGCAGCGCCCACAGGGGGACGAACACCGGGGAGCTGTTTTTT	TRBJ2-2	TRBV9	TRBD1	.
CASSLVIGRGTFSYGYTF	TGTGCCAGCAGCTTAGTGATCGGCAGGGGTACATTTAGCTATGGCTACACCTTC	TRBJ1-2	TRBV11-2	.	.
CASSLFSEQETQYF	TGCGCCAGCAGCTTGTTCAGCGAACAAGAGACCCAGTACTTC	TRBJ2-5	TRBV5-1	.	.